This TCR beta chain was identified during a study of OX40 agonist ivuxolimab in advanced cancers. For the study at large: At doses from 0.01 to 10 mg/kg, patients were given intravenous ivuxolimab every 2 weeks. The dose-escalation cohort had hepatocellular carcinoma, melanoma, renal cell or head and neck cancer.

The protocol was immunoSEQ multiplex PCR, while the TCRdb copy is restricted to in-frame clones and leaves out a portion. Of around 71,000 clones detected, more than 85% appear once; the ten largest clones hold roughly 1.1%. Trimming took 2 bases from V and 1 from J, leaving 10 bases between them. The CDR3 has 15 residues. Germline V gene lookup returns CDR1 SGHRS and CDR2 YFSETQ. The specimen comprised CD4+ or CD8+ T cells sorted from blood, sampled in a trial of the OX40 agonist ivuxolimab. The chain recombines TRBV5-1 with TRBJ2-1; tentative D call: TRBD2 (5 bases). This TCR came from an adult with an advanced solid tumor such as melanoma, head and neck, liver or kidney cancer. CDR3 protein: CASSFSEGSYNEQFF. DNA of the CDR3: TGCGCCAGCAGCTTCAGCGAGGGATCCTACAATGAGCAGTTCTTC. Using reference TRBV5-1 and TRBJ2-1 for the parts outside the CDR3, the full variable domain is KAGVTQTPRYLIKTRGQQVTLSCSPISGHRSVSWYQQTPGQGLQFLFEYFSETQRNKGNFPGRFSGRQFSNSRSEMNVSTLELGDSALYLCASSFSEGSYNEQFFGPGTRLTVL.